Each of the 20 T cell receptor beta chains below was sequenced from the same sample in a study of cytomegalovirus exposure and HLA in healthy donors. Both 60 Vbeta primers and 13 Jbeta primers went into the PCR. Profiled with immunoSEQ multiplex PCR; TCRdb holds only in-frame clones, not every one. The sample includes some 200,000 clones, approximately 79% of them seen just once. The sequenced sample consisted of PBMCs. The receptors were gathered from a man aged 35-49 years in good health and CMV-seropositive.

The chain couples TRBV30 to TRBJ2-7; 11 bases line up with TRBD1. The CDR3 runs to 14 residues. V shed 1 base and J 3 bases; nucleotides not matched to a gene: 2. Germline CDR1 GTSNPN, CDR2 SVGIG (reference sequence). The CDR3 loop reads CAWSAGTGGYEQYF. CDR3 DNA sequence: TGTGCCTGGAGTGCGGGGACAGGGGGCTACGAGCAGTACTTC.

The V gene is TRBV9, the J gene TRBJ2-7; no definite D call. V lost 0 bases to trimming and J lost 5 bases, with 15 bases between them. Looked up from germline, CDR1 is SGDLS and CDR2 is YYNGEE. CDR3 length: 15 residues. The CDR3 protein is CASSVGVSGSDEQYF. Written as DNA, the CDR3 is TGTGCCAGCAGCGTAGGGGTATCGGGTTCAGACGAGCAGTACTTC.

The chain is built from TRBV19 and TRBJ1-4; D gene ambiguous. Germline CDR1 is LNHDA and CDR2 is SQIVND (reference sequence). Trimming cost V 5 bases and J 3 bases, with 13 bases left between them. The length of the CDR3 is 15 residues. The CDR3 here is CASSADGRSNEKLFF. The CDR3, as DNA: TGTGCCAGTAGTGCCGACGGGAGGTCTAATGAAAAACTGTTTTTT.

This chain connects TRBV2 to TRBJ2-3; TRBD1 matches 12 bases. Germline trimming cut 1 base from V and 5 bases from J; bases unmatched to any gene: 10. Germline CDR1 reads SNHLY; CDR2 reads FYNNEI. There are 18 residues in the CDR3. The CDR3 DNA sequence: TGTGCCAGCAGTGAAGGGAGGGGACAGGGGGCGCGTTTAGATACGCAGTATTTT. This translates into CASSEGRGQGARLDTQYF. Variable domain in full (rest from reference TRBV2 and TRBJ2-3): EPEVTQTPSHQVTQMGQEVILRCVPISNHLYFYWYRQILGQKVEFLVSFYNNEISEKSEIFDDQFSVERPDGSNFTLKIRSTKLEDSAMYFCASSEGRGQGARLDTQYFGPGTRLTVL.

The V and J genes are TRBV30 and TRBJ1-6, with D hard to call. CDR3 length equals 15 residues. V lost 4 bases, J lost 5 bases, and 15 bases lay in between. Germline CDR1 GTSNPN, CDR2 SVGIG (reference sequence). The DNA of the CDR3 is TGTGCCTGGACTGCGCGGAGAGTCGATAATTCACCCCTCCACTTT. Encoded protein: CAWTARRVDNSPLHF.

This clone showed up just once. This chain links TRBV18 with TRBJ1-1, with 11 positions matching TRBD1. V lost 2 bases to trimming and J lost 7 bases; unmatched junction nucleotides: 3. CDR3 size: 14 residues. Germline CDR1 is KGHSH and CDR2 is LQKENI. The CDR3 spells CASSPWTGGHEAFF. The CDR3 region has the DNA TGTGCCAGCTCACCATGGACAGGGGGCCATGAAGCTTTCTTT.

The chain uses TRBV5-8 and TRBJ1-1; D is uncertain. Germline values: CDR1 SGHTS, CDR2 YDEGEE. Between the trimmed V and J ends, which lost 7 bases and 0 bases, there was a span of 7 bases. The CDR3 runs to 12 residues. This CDR3 reads CASGQVNTEAFF. CDR3 nucleotide sequence: TGTGCCAGCGGGCAGGTGAACACTGAAGCTTTCTTT.

The chain recombines TRBV7-3 with TRBJ2-7, with 10 bases fitting TRBD2. Germline V CDR1 and CDR2: SGHTA, FQGTGA. This CDR3 has 14 residues. J was trimmed by 5 bases and V by 5 bases; bases with no gene match: 6. The CDR3 nucleotides read TGTGCCAGCAGCAAAGCGGGGGGGCCGGACGAGCAGTACTTC. This encodes CASSKAGGPDEQYF.

V and J are TRBV11-2 and TRBJ2-5; TRBD1 aligns across 8 bases. This CDR3 comprises 14 residues. Unmatched junction bases numbered 3, after V lost 3 bases and J lost 3 bases. Per germline, CDR1 SGHAT and CDR2 FQNNGV. The CDR3 here is CASSLDRAKETQYF. The DNA for the CDR3 is TGTGCCAGCAGCTTGGACAGGGCCAAAGAGACCCAGTACTTC. Full variable domain (missing parts from reference TRBV11-2 and TRBJ2-5): EAGVAQSPRYKIIEKRQSVAFWCNPISGHATLYWYQQILGQGPKLLIQFQNNGVVDDSQLPKDRFSAERLKGVDSTLKIQPAKLEDSAVYLCASSLDRAKETQYFGPGTRLLVL.

This chain links TRBV5-1 with TRBJ1-1; D not resolved. The CDR3 consists of 15 residues. Trimming stripped 3 bases from V and 0 bases from J, with 12 bases between. From germline, CDR1 is SGHRS and CDR2 YFSETQ. Written as DNA, the CDR3 is TGCGCCAGCAGCTCCTTCGGACTTATGAACACTGAAGCTTTCTTT. As protein: CASSSFGLMNTEAFF.

This clone was counted once. The chain couples TRBV27 to TRBJ1-1; weak D call: TRBD1 (5 bases). The CDR3 consists of 18 residues. The germline V gene encodes CDR1 MNHEY and CDR2 SMNVEV (reference sequence). Between the trimmed V and J ends, which lost 0 bases and 0 bases, there was a span of 17 bases. The CDR3 bases are TGTGCCAGCAGTTTATCGACCCCGACAGCTACCATGAACACTGAAGCTTTCTTT. Translated, it gives CASSLSTPTATMNTEAFF.

The V call is TRBV30, the J call TRBJ1-1, with a tentative D call TRBD1 (5 bases). V was cut by 4 bases and J by 6 bases, with 9 bases left in between. The CDR3 has 11 residues. The V gene's germline CDR1 is GTSNPN and CDR2 SVGIG (reference sequence). In DNA, the CDR3 is TGTGCCTGGACCAGGGTGGCTGAAGCTTTCTTT. Protein sequence: CAWTRVAEAFF.

The chain has TRBV15 and TRBJ1-2; TRBD1 is a possible D gene (5 bases). The germline gives CDR1 LNHNV, CDR2 YYDKDF (reference sequence). V was pared by 0 bases and J by 4 bases, with 15 bases between. This CDR3 spans 16 amino acids. The CDR3 loop is CATSRDQRGMGYGYTF. In DNA, the CDR3 is TGTGCCACCAGCAGAGATCAGCGGGGGATGGGCTATGGCTACACCTTC.

The CDR3 protein is CASSQDYGAGYDDEQFF. The CDR3 nucleotides are TGTGCCAGCAGCCAAGATTACGGAGCGGGGTACGACGATGAGCAGTTCTTC. V and J are TRBV4-2 and TRBJ2-1, with TRBD2 identical over 7 bases. V dropped 0 bases and J dropped 8; count of bases not matched to a gene: 13. Germline V CDR1 and CDR2: LGHNA, YNFKEQ. This CDR3 spans 17 amino acids.

The CDR3 coding sequence is TGTGCCAGCAGCGCCGGGGGGACGAACACCGGGGAGCTGTTTTTT. Its translation is CASSAGGTNTGELFF. The chain carries TRBV7-9 and TRBJ2-2; 7 positions match TRBD2. The germline CDR1 and CDR2 sequences are SEHNR and FQNEAQ (reference sequence). The CDR3 length is 15 residues. V lost 5 bases to trimming and J lost 0 bases; unmatched junction nucleotides: 3.

The V and J genes are TRBV5-1 and TRBJ2-1; 14 bases align to TRBD2. J was trimmed by 2 bases and V by 4 bases; bases with no gene match: 8. Germline V CDR1 and CDR2: SGHRS, YFSETQ. The CDR3 is made up of 18 amino acids. In DNA, the CDR3 is TGCGCCAGCAGCCCCGGACTAGCGGGGGGTAGGGCCTACAATGAGCAGTTCTTC. Translated, it gives CASSPGLAGGRAYNEQFF.

The chain carries TRBV25-1 and TRBJ1-1, with D possibly TRBD1 on 5 matching bases. V lost 1 base, J lost 10 bases, and 13 bases lay in between. Germline assignment: CDR1 MGHDK and CDR2 SYGVNS. The CDR3 extends over 13 amino acids. The CDR3 sequence is CASSEWGEWGAFF. The CDR3 DNA reads TGTGCCAGCAGTGAATGGGGGGAGTGGGGAGCTTTCTTT.

This clone was found a few times. The chain carries TRBV19 and TRBJ1-6; 9 nucleotides align to TRBD1. This CDR3 comprises 16 residues. The germline CDR1 and CDR2 sequences are LNHDA and SQIVND (reference sequence). The ends lost 0 bases at V and 7 bases at J; junction bases unmatched: 4. The CDR3 DNA reads TGTGCCAGTAGTATAGAACGGGACAGGGACAATTCACCCCTCCACTTT. Its protein is CASSIERDRDNSPLHF.

A single count supports this clone. V usage is TRBV5-4 and J usage is TRBJ1-1; a possible D gene is TRBD1 (6 bases). Trimming removed 4 bases at V and 1 base at J, with 8 bases between. In germline, CDR1 is SGHNT, CDR2 YYREEE (reference sequence). CDR3 size: 13 residues. Here the CDR3 reads CASSARGNTEAFF. For the CDR3, the DNA is TGTGCCAGCAGCGCCAGGGGGAACACTGAAGCTTTCTTT.

The chain links TRBV9 to TRBJ1-4; 7 nucleotides align to TRBD1. The V gene end was trimmed by 0 bases and the J gene end by 8 bases; junction bases not matched to a gene: 10. CDR1 is SGDLS, CDR2 YYNGEE, per germline. The CDR3 has 16 amino acids. In nucleotides, the CDR3 is TGTGCCAGCAGCGTAGCAACCGGGACAGCAGGGGAAAAACTGTTTTTT. It translates to CASSVATGTAGEKLFF.